This TCR beta chain is from a study of technical replicates of blood from a handful of donors. Some clones are missing from TCRdb's copy, which holds only in-frame ones; the method was immunoSEQ multiplex PCR. The table includes 80,000 to 100,000 clones, nearly 97% detected once. Per germline, CDR1 SGHVS and CDR2 FQNEAQ. CDR3 size: 15 residues. V dropped 3 bases and J dropped 6; count of bases not matched to a gene: 9. J is TRBJ2-3 and V is TRBV7-8; 7 nucleotides align to TRBD1. This clonotype originated in a human donor in good health. Sequenced input: T cells isolated from PBMCs. This CDR3 is CASSFQQGNRDTQYF. The CDR3 nucleotides are TGTGCCAGCAGCTTCCAACAGGGGAACCGTGATACGCAGTATTTT. The entire variable domain, with the rest obtained from reference TRBV7-8 and TRBJ2-3, is as follows: GAGVSQSPRYKVAKRGQDVALRCDPISGHVSLFWYQQALGQGPEFLTYFQNEAQLDKSGLPSDRFFAERPEGSVSTLKIQRTQQEDSAVYLCASSFQQGNRDTQYFGPGTRLTVL.